These T cell receptor beta chains were read from a single sample in a study of cytomegalovirus exposure and HLA in healthy donors. Produced via immunoSEQ multiplex PCR; TCRdb's table is partial and in-frame only. The sample carries approximately 160,000 clones, about 70% recorded once. The specimen was PBMCs. Receptors were obtained from a woman younger than 30 in good health and CMV-seropositive. The CDR3 runs from the conserved cysteine through the conserved F or W. A D gene is named only where the DNA matches it firmly. Part of the rows lack a size; the others show once, few, many or a class for expanded clones.

j_call | d_call | v_call | clone_size | cdr3_aa | cdr3_nt
TRBJ2-7 | - | TRBV2 | - | CASSDMGLSYEQYF | TGTGCCAGCAGTGATATGGGCCTATCCTACGAGCAGTACTTC
TRBJ2-1 | TRBD1 | TRBV7-3 | few | CASSPRTGSSYNEQFF | TGTGCCAGCAGCCCCCGGACAGGCAGCTCCTACAATGAGCAGTTCTTC
TRBJ2-3 | TRBD2 | TRBV5-5 | - | CASTTFHVAGRNIPTQYF | TGTGCCAGCACCACCTTCCATGTAGCGGGGAGGAATATACCTACGCAGTATTTT
TRBJ2-7 | TRBD1 | TRBV7-9 | few | CASSYTGTGSEYF | TGTGCCAGCAGCTATACCGGGACAGGGTCGGAGTACTTC
TRBJ1-5 | TRBD1 | TRBV4-3 | - | CASSQVGQGDQPQHF | TGCGCCAGCAGCCAAGTGGGACAGGGGGATCAGCCCCAGCATTTT
TRBJ1-2 | - | TRBV2 | few | CASSNTGHPLGYTF | TGTGCCAGCAGTAATACAGGGCACCCGCTGGGCTACACCTTC
TRBJ1-2 | - | TRBV5-4 | - | CASSLDAGRNYGYTF | TGTGCCAGCAGCTTGGACGCAGGGCGTAACTATGGCTACACCTTC
TRBJ2-1 | TRBD2 | TRBV6-1 | - | CASSVGGGGYNEQFF | TGTGCCAGCAGTGTTGGTGGGGGGGGATACAATGAGCAGTTCTTC
TRBJ1-2 | - | TRBV4-1 | - | CASSQPREGRLYYGYTF | TGCGCCAGCAGCCAACCTCGGGAGGGGCGCTTATACTATGGCTACACCTTC
TRBJ1-1 | - | TRBV5-5 | - | CASSSMDTEAFF | TGTGCCAGCAGCTCTATGGACACTGAAGCTTTCTTT
TRBJ1-1 | - | TRBV19 | - | CASSTGGIEAFF | TGTGCCAGTAGTACGGGAGGGATTGAAGCTTTCTTT
TRBJ1-1 | - | TRBV29-1 | - | CSALNTEAFF | TGCAGCGCTCTAAACACTGAAGCTTTCTTT
TRBJ1-1 | TRBD1 | TRBV13 | - | CASSPHRGAAFF | TGTGCCAGCAGCCCTCACAGGGGGGCCGCTTTCTTT
TRBJ1-2 | TRBD1 | TRBV10-3 | - | CAISPQGAHGYTF | TGTGCCATCTCCCCACAGGGGGCCCATGGCTACACCTTC
TRBJ2-6 | - | TRBV11-2 | - | CASSLSSGANVLTF | TGTGCCAGCAGCTTGAGCTCTGGGGCCAACGTCCTGACTTTC
TRBJ2-7 | - | TRBV10-3 | - | CAISDAAGLEQYF | TGTGCCATCAGTGACGCCGCAGGGTTGGAGCAGTACTTC
TRBJ2-7 | - | TRBV29-1 | - | CSVEDPLGILF | TGCAGCGTTGAAGATCCTCTCGGGATCCTCTTC